A selection of T cell receptor beta chains follows, all from one sample in a study of blood T cell repertoires in COVID-19. This table comes from immunoSEQ multiplex PCR, and its TCRdb copy is limited to in-frame clones, with some not included. The sample shows 380,000 or so clones, 70% to 85% of them seen only once. The sample comprised peripheral blood. Receptor source: a human donor with acute or convalescent COVID-19. The donor label of this sample is uncertain. Both conserved end residues are part of each CDR3. Each record gives: CDR3 protein, V gene, D gene. A D gene is named only where the DNA matches it firmly.

cdr3_aa: CATHRLGDRYYGYTF; v_call: TRBV7-9; d_call: TRBD1
cdr3_aa: CASSLTTGAAGNTIYF; v_call: TRBV11-2; d_call: TRBD1
cdr3_aa: CASSGQGANEQYF; v_call: TRBV27; d_call: TRBD1
cdr3_aa: CASSPLTLGNTEAFF; v_call: TRBV18; d_call: -
cdr3_aa: CASSLDRSGNTIYF; v_call: TRBV5-6; d_call: -
cdr3_aa: CAHGGLVKFF; v_call: TRBV30; d_call: -
cdr3_aa: CASSLLGRGNGYTF; v_call: TRBV27; d_call: -
cdr3_aa: CASSPEVGRGRGETQYF; v_call: TRBV7-8; d_call: TRBD1
cdr3_aa: CASSYVAGGTTDTQYF; v_call: TRBV7-6; d_call: TRBD2
cdr3_aa: CASSMTGGGSGYTF; v_call: TRBV5-6; d_call: TRBD1
cdr3_aa: CAWSGQGNNEQFF; v_call: TRBV30; d_call: -
cdr3_aa: CASSPTSWGEQFF; v_call: TRBV4-2; d_call: -
cdr3_aa: CASSLSPGMGYGYTF; v_call: TRBV7-8; d_call: -
cdr3_aa: CASSLATSGAGDTQYF; v_call: TRBV5-1; d_call: TRBD2
cdr3_aa: CARLAENTDTQYF; v_call: TRBV2; d_call: TRBD2
cdr3_aa: CASSQARQGARGTEAFF; v_call: TRBV14; d_call: TRBD1
cdr3_aa: CASSLDRGREQYF; v_call: TRBV6-5; d_call: -
cdr3_aa: CASSFGTGNTIYF; v_call: TRBV7-6; d_call: -
cdr3_aa: CASRQDNLNTEAFF; v_call: TRBV5-1; d_call: -
cdr3_aa: CASSLNSGRGKGPLHF; v_call: TRBV5-1; d_call: -
cdr3_aa: CASNLQGAFNQPQHF; v_call: TRBV28; d_call: TRBD1
cdr3_aa: CASSDDPSGGTDTQYF; v_call: TRBV11-2; d_call: TRBD2
cdr3_aa: CASSRFPGQGADTQYF; v_call: TRBV14; d_call: TRBD1
cdr3_aa: CASSFGGSNYGYTF; v_call: TRBV28; d_call: -
cdr3_aa: CASTSQIEQFF; v_call: TRBV28; d_call: -
cdr3_aa: CASSRQGWGYTF; v_call: TRBV5-4; d_call: TRBD1
cdr3_aa: CASTGFNYGYTF; v_call: TRBV19; d_call: -
cdr3_aa: CASSPSAGVTSNQPQHF; v_call: TRBV18; d_call: -
cdr3_aa: CASSAPRFYGYTF; v_call: TRBV7-9; d_call: -
cdr3_aa: CASSIQGKGTEAFF; v_call: TRBV10-2; d_call: TRBD1
cdr3_aa: CASSSGGTGEGIEAFF; v_call: TRBV5-8; d_call: TRBD1
cdr3_aa: CASSARTGINEQYF; v_call: TRBV7-8; d_call: TRBD1
cdr3_aa: CASSLGRGLYDTQYF; v_call: TRBV6-5; d_call: -
cdr3_aa: CASSGGSGTTAYNEQFF; v_call: TRBV9; d_call: TRBD2
cdr3_aa: CASSQDRNSNQPQHF; v_call: TRBV4-1; d_call: -
cdr3_aa: CASSAINRASYNSPLHF; v_call: TRBV7-9; d_call: -
cdr3_aa: CASSPTRQGPTEAFF; v_call: TRBV3-1/TRBV3-2; d_call: TRBD1
cdr3_aa: CASSLGGSETIYF; v_call: TRBV5-1; d_call: -
cdr3_aa: CAWSVSRRDSPLHF; v_call: TRBV30; d_call: -
cdr3_aa: CASSLRAPQETQYF; v_call: TRBV7-2; d_call: -
cdr3_aa: CASSQDPGLRGGYTF; v_call: TRBV3-1/TRBV3-2; d_call: -
cdr3_aa: CASRGQPYTEAFF; v_call: TRBV7-2; d_call: TRBD1
cdr3_aa: CASRNIDRGYSYEQYF; v_call: TRBV5-1; d_call: TRBD1
cdr3_aa: CASRPFYNGDYGYTF; v_call: TRBV3-1/TRBV3-2; d_call: -
cdr3_aa: CASSLLAGLRTDTQYF; v_call: TRBV5-1; d_call: -
cdr3_aa: CASSLETSGRARKF; v_call: TRBV7-8; d_call: TRBD2
cdr3_aa: CASSYYGQGVGETQYF; v_call: TRBV6-5; d_call: TRBD1
cdr3_aa: CASSPLPTGEDTQYF; v_call: TRBV18; d_call: -
cdr3_aa: CASSLGGDTQYF; v_call: TRBV5-5; d_call: -
cdr3_aa: CASSQKTGYSNQPQHF; v_call: TRBV6-6; d_call: -
cdr3_aa: CASSLGQGSGELFF; v_call: TRBV18; d_call: -
cdr3_aa: CASRTDSEQYF; v_call: TRBV28; d_call: -
cdr3_aa: CASSYSRGRGETQYF; v_call: TRBV6-5; d_call: TRBD1
cdr3_aa: CASSSSGQGLGGYTF; v_call: TRBV5-1; d_call: -
cdr3_aa: CASSERGATNEKLFF; v_call: TRBV6-1; d_call: -
cdr3_aa: CASSGRLEKLFF; v_call: TRBV12-3/TRBV12-4; d_call: -
cdr3_aa: CARTRTRGSYNSPLHF; v_call: TRBV19; d_call: -
cdr3_aa: CASSQQGYNEQFF; v_call: TRBV4-1; d_call: -
cdr3_aa: CASRPGQGMYF; v_call: TRBV6-5; d_call: TRBD1